What follows are 16 T cell receptor beta chains derived from one specimen sequenced in a study of cytomegalovirus exposure and HLA in healthy donors. PCR employed 60 Vbeta and 13 Jbeta primers. The assay was immunoSEQ multiplex PCR, and TCRdb's table has in-frame clones only and misses some. Counted here are some 160,000 clones, around 83% occurring once; the ten biggest clones make up approximately 2.5%. Material: PBMCs. Receptors originate from a young man in good health and CMV-seropositive.

The genes are TRBV19 and TRBJ1-1; D unclear. The CDR3 is 15 residues long. Germline CDR1 reads LNHDA; CDR2 reads SQIVND (reference sequence). V dropped 1 base and J dropped 6 bases, with 15 bases sitting between them. The CDR3 DNA sequence: TGTGCCAGTAGTATAGTCCCCTACCCGGGGTCTGAAGCTTTCTTT. Encoded protein: CASSIVPYPGSEAFF.

The rearrangement joins TRBV5-1 to TRBJ1-1, with TRBD1 as a possible D gene (5 bases). Germline V CDR1 and CDR2: SGHRS, YFSETQ. The V and J ends lost 0 bases and 6 bases respectively, with 9 bases between them. The CDR3 is 13 residues long. The DNA for the CDR3 is TGCGCCAGCAGCTTGGATGGGGCAGCTGAAGCTTTCTTT. Encoded protein: CASSLDGAAEAFF. Looking up the rest from reference TRBV5-1 and TRBJ1-1 gives the full variable domain: KAGVTQTPRYLIKTRGQQVTLSCSPISGHRSVSWYQQTPGQGLQFLFEYFSETQRNKGNFPGRFSGRQFSNSRSEMNVSTLELGDSALYLCASSLDGAAEAFFGQGTRLTVV.

The chain combines TRBV7-2 with TRBJ1-1, with a weak D call TRBD1 (6 bases). The length of the CDR3 is 14 residues. Germline loops: CDR1 SGHTA, CDR2 FQGNSA. The germline V and J ends were trimmed by 4 bases and 1 base, with 10 bases remaining between them. The CDR3 DNA reads TGTGCCAGCAGCTCGGACAGAAGGAACACTGAAGCTTTCTTT. As protein: CASSSDRRNTEAFF. The complete variable domain, with remaining parts taken from reference TRBV7-2 and TRBJ1-1, reads GAGVSQSPSNKVTEKGKDVELRCDPISGHTALYWYRQSLGQGLEFLIYFQGNSAPDKSGLPSDRFSAERTGGSVSTLTIQRTQQEDSAVYLCASSSDRRNTEAFFGQGTRLTVV.

With regard to this clone: Because the CDR3's place on the DNA is in doubt, the DNA is left out and the CDR3 is given as listed by TCRdb. The chain uses TRBV21-1 and TRBJ2-3; whether TRBD2, the table's D call, matches the DNA was not checked. TRBV21-1 is flagged as a pseudogene. The CDR3 has 16 amino acids, counting both end residues. The CDR3 sequence: CASILVRLLASDTQYF.

J is TRBJ2-7 and V is TRBV6-1; 10 positions match TRBD2. The CDR3 loop spans 15 amino acids. V shed 1 base and J 3 bases; nucleotides not matched to a gene: 3. In germline, CDR1 is MNHNS, CDR2 SASEGT. CDR3 in DNA: TGTGCCAGCAGTGAAGGGGCTAGCGGGAGCTACGAGCAGTACTTC. Residues: CASSEGASGSYEQYF.

The CDR3 loop is CASSLAGTAIPQYF. DNA for the CDR3: TGTGCCAGCAGCTTAGCGGGGACTGCCATCCCGCAGTATTTT. The chain joins TRBV7-6 to TRBJ2-3; weak D call: TRBD2 (6 bases). The CDR3 is made up of 14 amino acids. Deletions cut 0 bases from V and 10 bases from J, with 14 bases between. CDR1 and CDR2 from the germline V gene are SGHVS and FNYEAQ.

The rearrangement uses TRBV13 and TRBJ2-3; 8 bases are shared with TRBD2. Trimming took 0 bases from V and 8 from J; bases not matched to a gene: 7. The CDR3 is made up of 15 amino acids. Germline V CDR1 and CDR2: PRHDT, FYEKMQ (reference sequence). CDR3 in amino acids: CASSLGRSGRGTQYF. CDR3 DNA sequence: TGTGCCAGCAGCTTAGGCAGGAGCGGGAGAGGTACGCAGTATTTT.

This rearrangement joins TRBV7-3 to TRBJ2-2; the D gene is possibly TRBD1 (6 bases). This CDR3 contains 15 residues. Trimming left V 5 bases short and J 2 bases short, with 12 bases between. Germline assignment: CDR1 SGHTA and CDR2 FQGTGA. The CDR3, as DNA: TGTGCCAGCAGCCCCCAAGGGGGTAACACCGGGGAGCTGTTTTTT. Amino acids: CASSPQGGNTGELFF.

The chain uses TRBV6-5 and TRBJ2-1, with TRBD1 as a possible D gene (5 bases). CDR3 length: 13 residues. Trimming removed 6 bases at V and 3 bases at J, with 9 bases between. Germline CDR1 is MNHEY and CDR2 is SVGAGI. The CDR3 sequence: CASSRDSYNEQFF. CDR3 bases: TGTGCCAGCAGCCGAGACAGCTACAATGAGCAGTTCTTC.

The J gene is TRBJ1-4, the V gene TRBV19; D gene ambiguous. The germline V and J ends were trimmed by 7 bases and 4 bases, with 19 bases remaining between them. This CDR3 has 16 residues. Germline assignment: CDR1 LNHDA and CDR2 SQIVND (reference sequence). CDR3 sequence: CASTRRGGTGNEKLFF. The DNA of the CDR3 is TGTGCCAGTACCCGCCGGGGAGGAACCGGTAATGAAAAACTGTTTTTT. Drawing the rest from reference TRBV19 and TRBJ1-4, the complete variable domain is DGGITQSPKYLFRKEGQNVTLSCEQNLNHDAMYWYRQDPGQGLRLIYYSQIVNDFQKGDIAEGYSVSREKKESFPLTVTSAQKNPTAFYLCASTRRGGTGNEKLFFGSGTQLSVL.

V gene TRBV5-4 combines with J gene TRBJ2-5; 14 positions agree with TRBD2. Germline-derived CDR1 and CDR2 are SGHNT and YYREEE (reference sequence). Trimming cost V 4 bases and J 4 bases; bases outside gene matches: 3. This CDR3 has 15 residues. CDR3 in DNA: TGTGCCAGCAGCGCGGGACTAGCGGGAGTAGAGACCCAGTACTTC. Amino acids: CASSAGLAGVETQYF.

The CDR3 DNA reads as TGTGCCAGCAGCGTAGAGGTAGCCTTGGTCACAGATACGCAGTATTTT. Translation gives CASSVEVALVTDTQYF. The V and J genes are TRBV9 and TRBJ2-3; unclear D gene. The germline V and J ends were trimmed by 0 bases and 2 bases, with 13 bases remaining between them. The germline gives CDR1 SGDLS, CDR2 YYNGEE. This CDR3 spans 16 amino acids.

The gene calls are TRBV9 and TRBJ1-1; 8 positions agree with TRBD1. V trimming: 4 bases; J trimming: 0 bases; junction bases outside the gene matches: 14. CDR1 is SGDLS and CDR2 is YYNGEE in the germline V gene. CDR3 length: 18 residues. CDR3 bases: TGTGCCAGCAGCCCCGGGACAGGAGGGTCGAGCATGAACACTGAAGCTTTCTTT. Its protein product is CASSPGTGGSSMNTEAFF.

The chain recombines TRBV7-3 with TRBJ2-3, with 8 bases matching TRBD1. The V gene's germline CDR1 is SGHTA and CDR2 FQGTGA. V shed 2 bases and J 6 bases; nucleotides not matched to a gene: 4. The CDR3 length is 14 residues. CDR3 protein: CASSLAGGGDTQYF. Here the CDR3 DNA reads TGTGCCAGCAGCTTAGCAGGGGGCGGCGATACGCAGTATTTT.

The V call is TRBV5-6, the J call TRBJ2-1; TRBD1 might be the D (6 bases). The V gene's germline CDR1 is SGHDT and CDR2 YYEEEE. Deletions cut 1 base from V and 8 bases from J, with 13 bases between. This CDR3 contains 14 residues. The CDR3 DNA reads as TGTGCCAGCAGCTTGAGGGGGATGTACGATGAGCAGTTCTTC. Encoded protein: CASSLRGMYDEQFF.

The rearrangement uses TRBV7-2 and TRBJ2-3; D is unresolved. The length of the CDR3 is 12 residues. The V end lost 5 bases, the J end lost 3 bases, and 6 bases lay between the germline ends. Germline-derived CDR1 and CDR2 are SGHTA and FQGNSA. CDR3 bases: TGTGCCAGCAGCCCTCCGACAGATACGCAGTATTTT. This codes for CASSPPTDTQYF.